Below are 5 T cell receptor beta chains sequenced from a single sample in a study of Graves' ophthalmopathy and Graves' hyperthyroidism. As the template, RNA transcripts were used to amplify TCR beta CDR3 regions. Scientists carried out first-round RT-PCR using HTBI primers and then a second-round multiplex PCR. MiXCR, applied by TCRdb to the multiplex PCR reads, yields one record per CDR3 protein. The data show some 170,000 distinct CDR3 sequences, 35% to 50% seen once. Sequenced input: peripheral blood. These receptors all come from a man younger than 40 with Graves' ophthalmopathy.

The chain recombines TRBV20-1 with TRBJ1-6; the D gene is possibly TRBD1 (6 bases). The CDR3 has 17 residues. V lost 3 bases to trimming and J lost 6 bases, with 21 bases between them. CDR1 is DFQATT and CDR2 is SNEGSKA in the germline V gene (reference sequence). The CDR3: CSASETAGGAFNSPLHF. The DNA for the CDR3 is TGCAGTGCTAGCGAAACGGCGGGGGGCGCATTTAATTCACCCCTCCACTTT.

The chain couples TRBV11-2 to TRBJ2-4, with 9 bases that match TRBD2. This CDR3 has 14 residues. V was clipped by 6 bases and J by 9 bases; unmatched bases: 9. CDR1 is SGHAT and CDR2 is FQNNGV in the germline V gene. The CDR3 spells CASRSIAGEFIQYF. CDR3 nucleotide sequence: TGTGCCAGCAGGTCCATAGCGGGAGAGTTCATTCAGTACTTC.

The chain joins TRBV6-1 to TRBJ2-7; no firm D call. Germline assignment: CDR1 MNHNS and CDR2 SASEGT. V lost 2 bases and J lost 3, with 14 bases in between. The CDR3 runs to 15 residues. The CDR3 spells CASSERVGLLYEQYF. The CDR3 bases are TGTGCCAGCAGTGAAAGGGTAGGGTTACTCTACGAGCAGTACTTC.

This clonotype came up many times. V gene TRBV30 combines with J gene TRBJ2-5; D ambiguous. The CDR3 is 18 residues long. The V gene's germline CDR1 is GTSNPN and CDR2 SVGIG (reference sequence). The V and J ends lost 0 bases and 3 bases respectively, with 23 bases between them. The CDR3, as DNA: TGTGCCTGGAGTGTTTGGGCGGTCGCCCTGTCCGAAGAAGAGACCCAGTACTTC. This gives the protein CAWSVWAVALSEEETQYF.

The J gene is TRBJ1-5, the V gene TRBV28; D remains unclear. CDR3 length: 12 residues. Germline values: CDR1 MDHEN, CDR2 SYDVKM. The V end was cut by 3 bases, the J end by 9 bases, with 9 bases between. The CDR3 sequence is CASSLRFRPQHF. DNA for the CDR3: TGTGCCAGCAGTTTGCGGTTTCGGCCCCAGCATTTT.